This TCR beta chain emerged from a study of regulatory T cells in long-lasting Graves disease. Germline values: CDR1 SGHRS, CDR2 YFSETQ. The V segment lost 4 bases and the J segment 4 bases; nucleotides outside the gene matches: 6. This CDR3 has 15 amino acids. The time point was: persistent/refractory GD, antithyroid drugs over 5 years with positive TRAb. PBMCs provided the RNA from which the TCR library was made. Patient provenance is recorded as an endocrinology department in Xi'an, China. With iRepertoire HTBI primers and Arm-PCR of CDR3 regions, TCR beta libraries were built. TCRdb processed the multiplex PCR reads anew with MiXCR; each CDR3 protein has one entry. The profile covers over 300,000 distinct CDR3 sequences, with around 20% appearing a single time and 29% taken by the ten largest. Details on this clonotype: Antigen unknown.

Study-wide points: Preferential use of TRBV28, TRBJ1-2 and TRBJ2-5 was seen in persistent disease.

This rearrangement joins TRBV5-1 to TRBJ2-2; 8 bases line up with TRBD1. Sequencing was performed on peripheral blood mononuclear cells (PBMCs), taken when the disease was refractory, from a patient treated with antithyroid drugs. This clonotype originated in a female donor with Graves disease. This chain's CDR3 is CASSLAGQGTGELFF. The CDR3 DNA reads TGCGCCAGCAGCCTAGCAGGACAGGGCACCGGGGAGCTGTTTTTT.